The 6 T cell receptor beta chains below come from one sample, sequenced in a study of blood T cell repertoires in COVID-19. The protocol was immunoSEQ multiplex PCR, while the TCRdb copy is restricted to in-frame clones and leaves out a portion. The sample contains approximately 380,000 clones, approximately 90% of which appear only once. Sequenced input: PBMCs or T cells enriched from blood (not recorded which). These receptors all come from a woman aged 40 to 55 who had been exposed to COVID-19.

The chain uses TRBV19 and TRBJ1-1, with 8 bases fitting TRBD1. This CDR3 spans 13 amino acids. The germline V gene encodes CDR1 LNHDA and CDR2 SQIVND (reference sequence). With V trimmed by 1 base and J by 11 bases, 6 bases remained unmatched. The CDR3 protein is CASSIATGGSAFF. The CDR3 nucleotides are TGTGCCAGTAGTATAGCCACAGGGGGGTCTGCTTTCTTT.

This clone occurred once. The chain couples TRBV30 to TRBJ1-1; 8 nucleotides match TRBD1. The trim removed 7 bases at V and 4 bases at J, leaving 14 bases unmatched. The germline V gene encodes CDR1 GTSNPN and CDR2 SVGIG (reference sequence). There are 15 residues in the CDR3. The CDR3, as DNA: TGTGCCTCCCGTGCGACAGGGGTGGGGAGCACTGAAGCTTTCTTT. Its translation: CASRATGVGSTEAFF.

V gene TRBV19 combines with J gene TRBJ1-5; TRBD1 matches 7 bases. V gave up 5 bases and J gave up 2 bases; unmatched junction bases: 3. This CDR3 has 14 residues. CDR1 and CDR2 from the germline V gene are LNHDA and SQIVND (reference sequence). CDR3 protein: CASSRQGGNQPQHF. CDR3 sequence (DNA): TGTGCCAGTAGTCGGCAGGGGGGCAATCAGCCCCAGCATTTT.

This rearrangement joins TRBV7-3 to TRBJ1-3; unclear D gene. The germline V gene encodes CDR1 SGHTA and CDR2 FQGTGA. The CDR3 is made up of 16 amino acids. V lost 1 base and J 0 bases, leaving 10 bases between the germline ends. The CDR3 reads CASSLKSANSGNTIYF. The CDR3 DNA reads as TGTGCCAGCAGCTTAAAATCTGCGAACTCTGGAAACACCATATATTTT.

V and J are TRBV19 and TRBJ2-1; the D gene is possibly TRBD1 (6 bases). V was pared by 5 bases and J by 1 base, with 15 bases between. The V gene's germline CDR1 is LNHDA and CDR2 SQIVND (reference sequence). The CDR3 sequence is 16 residues long. This CDR3 is CASSQFRGISYNEQFF. The CDR3 DNA is TGTGCCAGTAGTCAATTCAGGGGCATATCCTACAATGAGCAGTTCTTC.

The V gene is TRBV5-1, the J gene TRBJ1-1; D is ambiguous. The germline V and J ends were trimmed by 0 bases and 0 bases, with 12 bases remaining between them. The germline CDR1 and CDR2 sequences are SGHRS and YFSETQ. The CDR3 covers 16 residues. The chain's CDR3 is CASSLGARRVNTEAFF. The CDR3 DNA sequence: TGCGCCAGCAGCTTGGGGGCTCGGAGGGTGAACACTGAAGCTTTCTTT.